The present T cell receptor (beta chain) was sequenced within a study of blood T cell repertoires in COVID-19. Looked up from germline, CDR1 is MGHRA and CDR2 is YSYEKL. The CDR3 is 14 residues long. The germline V and J ends were trimmed by 0 bases and 7 bases, with 12 bases remaining between them. This table comes from immunoSEQ multiplex PCR, and its TCRdb copy is limited to in-frame clones, with some not included. The sample yields 140,000 to 150,000 clones, 65% to 80% seen once. The specimen sequenced was peripheral blood. This clonotype was obtained from a woman aged 55-75 years with acute or convalescent COVID-19. The chain couples TRBV4-1 to TRBJ2-5; D is unclear. The CDR3 is CASSQERLSRTQYF. CDR3 in DNA: TGCGCCAGCAGCCAAGAGCGACTTAGTCGGACCCAGTACTTC.